One sample yielded the 4 T cell receptor beta chains listed below, sequenced in a study of blood T cells in healthy people across ages. PCR was performed a second time for 7 to 11 cycles using a sample-barcoded 5' primer and a J-beta primer mix. One entry per CDR3 protein, called by TCRdb with MiXCR from the 5' RACE reads. The data contain some 900,000 distinct CDR3 sequences, roughly 52% of them singletons. Sequencing was carried out using blood. These receptor sequences come from a man aged 30-40 years in good health.

The chain combines TRBV20-1 with TRBJ2-7; D is ambiguous. The CDR3 contains 15 residues. CDR1 is DFQATT, CDR2 SNEGSKA, per germline (reference sequence). The V end lost 5 bases, the J end lost 3 bases, and 20 bases lay between the germline ends. This chain's CDR3 is CSAPSANRPDYEQYF. The DNA of the CDR3 is TGCAGTGCTCCCAGCGCCAACCGCCCGGACTACGAGCAGTACTTC.

This chain uses TRBV7-9 with TRBJ1-1, with TRBD1 as a possible D gene (6 bases). Germline CDR1 SEHNR, CDR2 FQNEAQ (reference sequence). The CDR3 extends over 15 amino acids. With 6 bases removed from V and 2 bases from J, the gap between germline ends came to 16 bases. The CDR3 is CASSPRTAPNTEAFF. CDR3 nucleotide sequence: TGTGCCAGCAGTCCGAGGACAGCGCCAAACACTGAAGCTTTCTTT.

The V call is TRBV27, the J call TRBJ2-1; perhaps TRBD2 as D (6 bases). CDR3 length equals 14 residues. The V and J ends lost 7 bases and 3 bases respectively, with 13 bases between them. Per the germline V gene, CDR1 is MNHEY and CDR2 is SMNVEV (reference sequence). CDR3 DNA sequence: TGTGCCAGCAATGGGCTGGGGGGCTACAATGAGCAGTTCTTC. Its translation is CASNGLGGYNEQFF.

The rearrangement joins TRBV7-2 to TRBJ2-5; 7 bases align to TRBD1. The J call could be wrong; TRBJ2-7 is a better fit for the DNA end. This CDR3 comprises 15 residues. CDR1 and CDR2 from the germline V gene are SGHTA and FQGNSA. As DNA, the CDR3 is TGTGCCAGCAGTTCGCCGGACAGGAAAGGTCACGAGCAGTACTTC. Translation gives CASSSPDRKGHEQYF.